This T cell receptor beta chain is drawn from a study of Ad26.COV2.S vaccination and SARS-CoV-2 variants. Overall study: Ad26.COV2.S shots went into the muscle once or twice, 56 days apart.

Trimming removed 6 bases at V and 6 bases at J, with 18 bases between. Germline assignment: CDR1 LGHDT and CDR2 YNNKEL (reference sequence). The CDR3 extends over 15 amino acids. Specified treatment: roughly 18 received Ad26.COV2.S at low or high dose, single or two shots; 5 received placebo; per-sample allocation not given. The samples date from day 63 after the first vaccine or placebo injection. Boston provided a donor who was an adult aged 18-55 years. Wuhan-strain spike was delivered by a replication-incompetent Ad26 vector. Comments on this clone: Its matching antigen is unknown.

Findings of the study overall: Across vaccine and placebo recipients, the breadth of non-spike TCRs was similar.

Using immunoSEQ multiplex PCR, the repertoire was profiled, and TCRdb retains in-frame clones only, with some absent. The sample contains fewer than 500,000 clones, more than 80% of which appear only once. This TCR came from a person aged 18-60 years who received the Ad26.COV2.S COVID-19 vaccine or a placebo. The sequencing here drew on peripheral blood, taken in a trial of Ad26.COV2.S vaccine versus placebo. The V call is TRBV3-1 (or the pseudogene TRBV3-2), the J call TRBJ2-1; D might be TRBD2 (7 bases). The DNA of the CDR3 is TGTGCCAGCAGAAAAGAGGTGGCGGGGGCCAATGAGCAGTTCTTC. It codes for CASRKEVAGANEQFF.